This T cell receptor beta chain was captured in a study of shared clonotypes between healthy human individuals. The V and J ends lost 5 bases and 9 bases, in that order; junction bases with no gene match: 5. CDR1 is SGHVS, CDR2 FQNEAQ, per germline. CDR3 size: 13 residues. Assay used: immunoSEQ multiplex PCR; TCRdb lists only in-frame clones, some missing. The data show about 960,000 clones, 60% to 85% seen once. V usage is TRBV7-8 and J usage is TRBJ1-5, with TRBD1 matching over 9 bases. This TCR came from a man between 18 and 35 years old in good health. Material for sequencing was memory CD4+ T cells sorted from blood. Subset reported: CD45RA-negative fraction. The CDR3 here is CASSRTGVAPQHF. CDR3 DNA sequence: TGTGCCAGCAGCCGGACAGGGGTGGCGCCCCAGCATTTT.